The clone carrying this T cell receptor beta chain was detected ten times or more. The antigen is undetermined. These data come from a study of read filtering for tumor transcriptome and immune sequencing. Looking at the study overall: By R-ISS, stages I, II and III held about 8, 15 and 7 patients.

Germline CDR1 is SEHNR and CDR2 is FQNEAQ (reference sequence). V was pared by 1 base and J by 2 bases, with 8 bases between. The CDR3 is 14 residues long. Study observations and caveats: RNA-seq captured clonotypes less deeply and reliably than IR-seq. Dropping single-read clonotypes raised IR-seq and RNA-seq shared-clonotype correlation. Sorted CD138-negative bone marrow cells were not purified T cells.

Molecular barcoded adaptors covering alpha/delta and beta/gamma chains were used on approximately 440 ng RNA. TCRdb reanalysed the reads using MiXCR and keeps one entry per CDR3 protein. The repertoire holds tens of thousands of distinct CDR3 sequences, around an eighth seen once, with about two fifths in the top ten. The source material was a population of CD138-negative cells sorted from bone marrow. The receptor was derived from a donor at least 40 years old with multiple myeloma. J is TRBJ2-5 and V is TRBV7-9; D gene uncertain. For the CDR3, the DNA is TGTGCCAGCAGCTTAGACAGATTACAAGAGACCCAGTACTTC. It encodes CASSLDRLQETQYF.